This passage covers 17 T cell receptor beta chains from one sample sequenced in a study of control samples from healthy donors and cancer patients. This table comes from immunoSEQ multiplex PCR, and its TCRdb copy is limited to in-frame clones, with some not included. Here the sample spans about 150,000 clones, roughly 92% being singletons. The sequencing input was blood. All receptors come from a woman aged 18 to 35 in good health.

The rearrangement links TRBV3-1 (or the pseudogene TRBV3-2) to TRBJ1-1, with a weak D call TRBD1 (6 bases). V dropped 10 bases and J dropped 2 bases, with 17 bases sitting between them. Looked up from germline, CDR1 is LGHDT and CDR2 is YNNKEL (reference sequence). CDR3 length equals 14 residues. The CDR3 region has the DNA TGTGCCACTTATCAGACAGGCAGAAACACTGAAGCTTTCTTT. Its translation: CATYQTGRNTEAFF.

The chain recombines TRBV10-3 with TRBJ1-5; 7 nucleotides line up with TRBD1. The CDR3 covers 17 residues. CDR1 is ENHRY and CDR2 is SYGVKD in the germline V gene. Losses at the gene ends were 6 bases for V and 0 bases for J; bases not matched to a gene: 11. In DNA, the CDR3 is TGTGCCATCAGCCGACAGGGCACCCTTGATAGCAATCAGCCCCAGCATTTT. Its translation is CAISRQGTLDSNQPQHF.

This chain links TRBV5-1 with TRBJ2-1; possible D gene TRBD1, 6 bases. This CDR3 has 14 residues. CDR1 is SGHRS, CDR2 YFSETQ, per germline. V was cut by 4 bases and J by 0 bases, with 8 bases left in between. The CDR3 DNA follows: TGCGCCAGCAGCGAGGACAGCTCCTACAATGAGCAGTTCTTC. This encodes CASSEDSSYNEQFF.

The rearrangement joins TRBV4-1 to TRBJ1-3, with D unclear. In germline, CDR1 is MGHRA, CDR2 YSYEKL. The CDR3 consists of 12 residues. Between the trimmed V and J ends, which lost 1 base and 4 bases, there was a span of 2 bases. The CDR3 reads CASSQGGNTIYF. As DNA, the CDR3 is TGCGCCAGCAGCCAAGGAGGAAACACCATATATTTT.

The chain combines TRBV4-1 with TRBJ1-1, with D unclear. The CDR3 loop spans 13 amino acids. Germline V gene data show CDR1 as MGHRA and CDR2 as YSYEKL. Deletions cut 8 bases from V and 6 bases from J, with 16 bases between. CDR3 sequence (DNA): TGCGCCAGCCTTAGTATCGGGCGTCCTGAAGCTTTCTTT. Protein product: CASLSIGRPEAFF.

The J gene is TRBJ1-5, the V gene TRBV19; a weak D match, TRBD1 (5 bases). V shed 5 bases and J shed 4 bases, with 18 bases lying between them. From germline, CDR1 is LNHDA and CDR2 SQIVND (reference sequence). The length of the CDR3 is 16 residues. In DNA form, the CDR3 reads TGTGCCAGTAGTTCACCGCCGGGACTTAGGAATCAGCCCCAGCATTTT. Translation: CASSSPPGLRNQPQHF.

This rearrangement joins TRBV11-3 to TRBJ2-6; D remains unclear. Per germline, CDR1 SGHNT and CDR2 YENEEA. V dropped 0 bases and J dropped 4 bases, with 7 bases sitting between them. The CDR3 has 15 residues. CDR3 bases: TGTGCCAGCAGCTTAGAGAATTCCGGGGCCAACGTCCTGACTTTC. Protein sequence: CASSLENSGANVLTF.

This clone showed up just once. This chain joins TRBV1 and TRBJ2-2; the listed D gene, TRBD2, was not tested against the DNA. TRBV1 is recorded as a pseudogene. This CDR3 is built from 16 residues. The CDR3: CTSSQEPSRGTGELFF. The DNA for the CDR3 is TGCACCAGCAGCCAAGAACCGAGCCGAGGCACCGGGGAGCTGTTTTTT.

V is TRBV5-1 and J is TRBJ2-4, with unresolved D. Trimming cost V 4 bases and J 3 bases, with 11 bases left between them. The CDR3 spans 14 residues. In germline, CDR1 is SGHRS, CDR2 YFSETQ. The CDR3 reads CASSLEGGKNIQYF. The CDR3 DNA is TGCGCCAGCAGCCTCGAAGGTGGCAAAAACATTCAGTACTTC.

The DNA of the CDR3 is TGTGCCAGCAGCTTTTTTTGGGGCAGGGGGAGCAATCAGCCCCAGCATTTT. Protein product: CASSFFWGRGSNQPQHF. The J gene is TRBJ1-5, the V gene TRBV5-8, with 7 bases lining up with TRBD1. V gave up 2 bases and J gave up 1 base; unmatched junction bases: 9. The V gene's germline CDR1 is SGHTS and CDR2 YDEGEE. The CDR3 has 17 amino acids.

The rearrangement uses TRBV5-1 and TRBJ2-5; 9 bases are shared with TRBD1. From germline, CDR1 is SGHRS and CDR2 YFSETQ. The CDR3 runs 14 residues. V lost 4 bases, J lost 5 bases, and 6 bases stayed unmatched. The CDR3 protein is CASSKDRGRETQYF. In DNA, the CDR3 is TGCGCCAGCAGCAAGGACAGGGGTCGGGAGACCCAGTACTTC. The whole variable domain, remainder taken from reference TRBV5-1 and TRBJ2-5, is KAGVTQTPRYLIKTRGQQVTLSCSPISGHRSVSWYQQTPGQGLQFLFEYFSETQRNKGNFPGRFSGRQFSNSRSEMNVSTLELGDSALYLCASSKDRGRETQYFGPGTRLLVL.

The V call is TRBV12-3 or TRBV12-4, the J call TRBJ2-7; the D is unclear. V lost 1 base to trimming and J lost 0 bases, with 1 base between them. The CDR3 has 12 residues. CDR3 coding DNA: TGTGCCAGCAGTTTAGGCTCCTACGAGCAGTACTTC. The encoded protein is CASSLGSYEQYF.

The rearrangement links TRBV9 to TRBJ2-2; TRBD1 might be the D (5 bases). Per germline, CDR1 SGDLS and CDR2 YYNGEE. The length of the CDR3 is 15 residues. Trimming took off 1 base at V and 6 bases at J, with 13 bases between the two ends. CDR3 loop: CASSVQGSKAGELFF. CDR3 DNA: TGTGCCAGCAGCGTACAGGGTAGTAAGGCCGGGGAGCTGTTTTTT.

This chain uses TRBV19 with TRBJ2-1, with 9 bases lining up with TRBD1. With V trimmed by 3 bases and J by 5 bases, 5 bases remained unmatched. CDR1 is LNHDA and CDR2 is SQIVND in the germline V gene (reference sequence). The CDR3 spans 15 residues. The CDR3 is CASSIRQGGNNEQFF. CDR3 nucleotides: TGTGCCAGTAGTATTCGACAGGGGGGCAACAATGAGCAGTTCTTC.

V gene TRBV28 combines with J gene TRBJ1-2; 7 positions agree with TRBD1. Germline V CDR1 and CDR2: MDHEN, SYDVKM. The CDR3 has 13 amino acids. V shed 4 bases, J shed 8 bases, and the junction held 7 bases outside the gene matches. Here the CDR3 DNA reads TGTGCCAGCAGTTCTGACAGGGTTGACGGCTACACCTTC. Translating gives CASSSDRVDGYTF.

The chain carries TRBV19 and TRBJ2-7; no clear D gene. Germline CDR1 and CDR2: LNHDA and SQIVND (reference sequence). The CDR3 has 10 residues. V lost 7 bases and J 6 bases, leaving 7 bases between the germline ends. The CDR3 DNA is TGTGCCAGTAAAGTTATCGAGCAGTACTTC. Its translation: CASKVIEQYF.

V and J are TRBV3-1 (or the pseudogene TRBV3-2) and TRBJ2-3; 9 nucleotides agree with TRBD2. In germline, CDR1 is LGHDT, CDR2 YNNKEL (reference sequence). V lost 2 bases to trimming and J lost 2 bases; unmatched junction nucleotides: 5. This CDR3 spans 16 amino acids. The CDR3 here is CASSQQTSGLTDTQYF. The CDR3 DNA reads TGTGCCAGCAGCCAACAGACTAGCGGACTCACAGATACGCAGTATTTT.